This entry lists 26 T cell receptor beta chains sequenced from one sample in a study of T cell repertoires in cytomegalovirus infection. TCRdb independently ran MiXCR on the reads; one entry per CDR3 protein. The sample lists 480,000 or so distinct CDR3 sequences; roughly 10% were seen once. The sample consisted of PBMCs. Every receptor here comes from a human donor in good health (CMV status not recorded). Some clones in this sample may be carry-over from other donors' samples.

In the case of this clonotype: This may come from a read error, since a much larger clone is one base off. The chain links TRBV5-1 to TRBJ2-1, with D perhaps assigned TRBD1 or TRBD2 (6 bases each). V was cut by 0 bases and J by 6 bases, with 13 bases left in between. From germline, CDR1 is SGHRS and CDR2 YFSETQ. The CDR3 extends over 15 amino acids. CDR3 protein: CASSLERGAFNEQFF. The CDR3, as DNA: TGCGCCAGCAGCTTGGAAAGGGGGGCCTTCAATGAGCAGTTCTTC.

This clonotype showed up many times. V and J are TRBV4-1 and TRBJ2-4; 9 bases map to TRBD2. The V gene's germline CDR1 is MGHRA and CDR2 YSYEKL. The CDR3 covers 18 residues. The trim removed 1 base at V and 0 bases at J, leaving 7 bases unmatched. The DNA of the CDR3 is TGCGCCAGCAGCCAAGCTTTTGTAGCGGGAGTAGCCAAAAACATTCAGTACTTC. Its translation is CASSQAFVAGVAKNIQYF.

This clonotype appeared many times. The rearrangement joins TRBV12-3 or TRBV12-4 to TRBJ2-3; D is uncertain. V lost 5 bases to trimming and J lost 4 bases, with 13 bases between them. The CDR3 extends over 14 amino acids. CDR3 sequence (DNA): TGTGCCAGCAGTCGCGATCAGATCGCAGATACGCAGTATTTT. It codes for CASSRDQIADTQYF.

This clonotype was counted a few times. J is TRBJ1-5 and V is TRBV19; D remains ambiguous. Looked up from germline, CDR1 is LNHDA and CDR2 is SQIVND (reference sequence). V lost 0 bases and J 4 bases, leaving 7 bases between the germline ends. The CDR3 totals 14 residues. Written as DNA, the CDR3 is TGTGCCAGTAGTATAGACAGCGGAAATCAGCCCCAGCATTTT. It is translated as CASSIDSGNQPQHF.

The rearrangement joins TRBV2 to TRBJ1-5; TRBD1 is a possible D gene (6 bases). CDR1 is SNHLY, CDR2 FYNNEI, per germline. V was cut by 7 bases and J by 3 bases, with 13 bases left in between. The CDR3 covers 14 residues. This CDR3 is CASNLRTDNQPQHF. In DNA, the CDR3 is TGTGCCAGCAATCTTCGGACAGACAATCAGCCCCAGCATTTT.

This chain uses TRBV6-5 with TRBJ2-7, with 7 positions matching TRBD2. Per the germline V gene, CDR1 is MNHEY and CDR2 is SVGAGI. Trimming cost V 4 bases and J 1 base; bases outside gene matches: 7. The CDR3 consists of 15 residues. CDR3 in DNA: TGTGCCAGCAGTTCCCCTCGGGAGGCGTCCTACGAGCAGTACTTC. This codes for CASSSPREASYEQYF.

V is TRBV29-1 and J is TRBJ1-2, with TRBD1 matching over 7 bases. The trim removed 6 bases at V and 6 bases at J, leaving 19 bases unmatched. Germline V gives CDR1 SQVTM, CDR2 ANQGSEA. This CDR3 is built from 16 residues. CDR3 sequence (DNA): TGCAGCGTCGCCTGGGACAGTCCATCCGTTTACGATGGCTACACCTTC. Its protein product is CSVAWDSPSVYDGYTF. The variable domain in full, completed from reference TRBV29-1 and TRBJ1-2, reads SAVISQKPSRDICQRGTSLTIQCQVDSQVTMMFWYRQQPGQSLTLIATANQGSEATYESGFVIDKFPISRPNLTFSTLTVSNMSPEDSSIYLCSVAWDSPSVYDGYTFGSGTRLTVV.

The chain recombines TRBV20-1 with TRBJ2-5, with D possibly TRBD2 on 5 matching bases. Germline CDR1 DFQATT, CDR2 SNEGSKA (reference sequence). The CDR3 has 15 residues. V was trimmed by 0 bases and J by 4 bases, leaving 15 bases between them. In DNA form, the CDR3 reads TGCAGTGCTAGAGATCGGACTTCGGCCTCAGAGACCCAGTACTTC. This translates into CSARDRTSASETQYF.

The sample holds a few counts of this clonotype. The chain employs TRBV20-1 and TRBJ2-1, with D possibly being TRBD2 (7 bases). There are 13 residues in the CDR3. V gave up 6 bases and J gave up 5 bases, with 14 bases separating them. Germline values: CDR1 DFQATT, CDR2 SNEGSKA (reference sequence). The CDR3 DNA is TGCAGTGCAGCGGGGACACTTAACAATGAGCAGTTCTTC. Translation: CSAAGTLNNEQFF.

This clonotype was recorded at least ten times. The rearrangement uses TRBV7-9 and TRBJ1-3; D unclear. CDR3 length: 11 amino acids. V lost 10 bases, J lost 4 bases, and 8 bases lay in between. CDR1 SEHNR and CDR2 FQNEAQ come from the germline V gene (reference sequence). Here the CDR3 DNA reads TGTGCCATTGCACCAGGAAACACCATATATTTT. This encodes CAIAPGNTIYF.

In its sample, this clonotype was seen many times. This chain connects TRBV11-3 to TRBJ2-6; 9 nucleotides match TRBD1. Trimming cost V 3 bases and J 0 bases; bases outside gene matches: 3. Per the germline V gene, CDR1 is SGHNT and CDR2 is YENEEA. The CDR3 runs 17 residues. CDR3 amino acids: CASSLGQGISGANVLTF. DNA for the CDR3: TGTGCCAGCAGCTTGGGACAGGGAATCTCTGGGGCCAACGTCCTGACTTTC.

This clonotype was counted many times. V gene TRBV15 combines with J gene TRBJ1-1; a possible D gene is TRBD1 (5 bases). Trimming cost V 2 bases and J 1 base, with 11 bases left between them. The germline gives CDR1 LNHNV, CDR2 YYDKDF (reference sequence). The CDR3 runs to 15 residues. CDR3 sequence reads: CATSRLRGTNTEAFF. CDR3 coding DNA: TGTGCCACCAGCAGACTCAGAGGGACGAACACTGAAGCTTTCTTT.

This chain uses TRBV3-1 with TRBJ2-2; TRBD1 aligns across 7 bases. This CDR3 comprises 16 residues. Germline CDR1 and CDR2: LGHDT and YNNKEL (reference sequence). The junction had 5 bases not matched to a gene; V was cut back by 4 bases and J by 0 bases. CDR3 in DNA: TGTGCCAGCAGCCCTGCCGGGACAGCGAACACCGGGGAGCTGTTTTTT. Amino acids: CASSPAGTANTGELFF.

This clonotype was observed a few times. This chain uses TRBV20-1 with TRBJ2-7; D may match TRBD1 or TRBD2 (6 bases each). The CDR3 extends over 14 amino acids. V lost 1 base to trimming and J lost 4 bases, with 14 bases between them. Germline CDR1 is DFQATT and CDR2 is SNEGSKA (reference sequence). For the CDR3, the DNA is TGCAGTGCTAGAGTCGGGGGCAGGCGATACGAGCAGTACTTC. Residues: CSARVGGRRYEQYF.

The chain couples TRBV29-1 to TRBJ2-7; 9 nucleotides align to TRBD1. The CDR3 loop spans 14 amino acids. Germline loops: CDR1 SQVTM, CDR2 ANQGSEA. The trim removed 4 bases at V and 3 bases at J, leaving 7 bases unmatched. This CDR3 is CSVAGTGYSYEQYF. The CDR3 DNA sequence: TGCAGCGTTGCCGGGACAGGGTACAGCTACGAGCAGTACTTC.

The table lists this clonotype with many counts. CDR3 in amino acids: CASKARTTYNEQFF. CDR3 sequence (DNA): TGTGCCAGCAAGGCGAGAACGACCTACAATGAGCAGTTCTTC. The chain uses TRBV28 and TRBJ2-1; D is unresolved. Germline V CDR1 and CDR2: MDHEN, SYDVKM. The CDR3 has 14 amino acids. With 7 bases removed from V and 2 bases from J, the gap between germline ends came to 12 bases. The full variable domain, in which reference TRBV28 and TRBJ2-1 provide the parts outside the CDR3, is DVKVTQSSRYLVKRTGEKVFLECVQDMDHENMFWYRQDPGLGLRLIYFSYDVKMKEKGDIPEGYSVSREKKERFSLILESASTNQTSMYLCASKARTTYNEQFFGPGTRLTVL.

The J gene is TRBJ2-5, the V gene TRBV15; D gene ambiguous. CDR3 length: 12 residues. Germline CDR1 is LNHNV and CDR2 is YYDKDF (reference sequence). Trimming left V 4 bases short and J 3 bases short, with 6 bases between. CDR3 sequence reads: CATSINKETQYF. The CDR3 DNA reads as TGTGCCACCAGCATTAACAAAGAGACCCAGTACTTC.

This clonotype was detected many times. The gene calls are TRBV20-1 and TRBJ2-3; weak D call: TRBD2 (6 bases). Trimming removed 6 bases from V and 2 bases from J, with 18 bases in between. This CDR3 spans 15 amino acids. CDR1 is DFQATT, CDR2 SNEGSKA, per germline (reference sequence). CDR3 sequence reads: CSAEGREGYTDTQYF. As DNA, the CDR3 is TGCAGTGCCGAGGGGCGGGAAGGGTACACAGATACGCAGTATTTT.

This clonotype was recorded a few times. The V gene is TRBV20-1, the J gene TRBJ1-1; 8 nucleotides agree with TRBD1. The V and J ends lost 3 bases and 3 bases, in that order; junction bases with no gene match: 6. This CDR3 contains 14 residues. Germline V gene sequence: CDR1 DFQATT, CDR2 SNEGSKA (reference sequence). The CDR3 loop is CSARIRGRDTEAFF. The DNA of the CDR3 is TGCAGTGCTAGGATCAGGGGGCGAGACACTGAAGCTTTCTTT.

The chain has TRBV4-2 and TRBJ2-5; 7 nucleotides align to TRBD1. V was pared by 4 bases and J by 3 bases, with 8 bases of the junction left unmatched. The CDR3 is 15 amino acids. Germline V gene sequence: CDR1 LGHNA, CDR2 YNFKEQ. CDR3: CASSLARQGKETQYF. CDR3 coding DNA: TGTGCCAGCAGCCTCGCGAGACAGGGAAAAGAGACCCAGTACTTC.

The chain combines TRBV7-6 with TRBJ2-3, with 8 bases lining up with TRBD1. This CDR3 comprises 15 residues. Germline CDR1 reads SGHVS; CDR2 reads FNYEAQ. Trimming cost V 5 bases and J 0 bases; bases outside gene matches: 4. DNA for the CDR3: TGTGCCAGCAGCACCGGGACAGGTAGCACAGATACGCAGTATTTT. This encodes CASSTGTGSTDTQYF.

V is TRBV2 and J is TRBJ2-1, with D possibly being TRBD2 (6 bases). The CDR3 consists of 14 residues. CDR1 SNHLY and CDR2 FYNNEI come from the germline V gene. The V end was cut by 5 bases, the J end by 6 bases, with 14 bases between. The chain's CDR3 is CASSYASVFNEQFF. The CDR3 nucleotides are TGTGCCAGCAGTTACGCTAGCGTGTTCAATGAGCAGTTCTTC.

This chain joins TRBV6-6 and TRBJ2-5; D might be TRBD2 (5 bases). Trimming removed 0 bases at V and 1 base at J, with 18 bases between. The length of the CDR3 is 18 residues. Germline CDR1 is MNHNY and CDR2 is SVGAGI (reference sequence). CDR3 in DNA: TGTGCCAGCAGTTACTCGAAGCACCTAGCCTACAGCCAAGAGACCCAGTACTTC. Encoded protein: CASSYSKHLAYSQETQYF.

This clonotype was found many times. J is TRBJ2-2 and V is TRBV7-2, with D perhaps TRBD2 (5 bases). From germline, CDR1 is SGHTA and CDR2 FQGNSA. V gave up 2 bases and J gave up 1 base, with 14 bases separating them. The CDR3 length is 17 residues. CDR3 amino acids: CASSLIPRAVNTGELFF. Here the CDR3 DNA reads TGTGCCAGCAGCTTAATTCCGAGGGCGGTGAACACCGGGGAGCTGTTTTTT.

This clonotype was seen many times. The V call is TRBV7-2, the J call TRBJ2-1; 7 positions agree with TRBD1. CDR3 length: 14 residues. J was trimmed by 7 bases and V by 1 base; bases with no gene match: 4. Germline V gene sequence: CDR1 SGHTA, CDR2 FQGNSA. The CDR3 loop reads CASSLDVRGNEQFF. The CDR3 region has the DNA TGTGCCAGCAGCTTAGATGTCAGGGGGAATGAGCAGTTCTTC.

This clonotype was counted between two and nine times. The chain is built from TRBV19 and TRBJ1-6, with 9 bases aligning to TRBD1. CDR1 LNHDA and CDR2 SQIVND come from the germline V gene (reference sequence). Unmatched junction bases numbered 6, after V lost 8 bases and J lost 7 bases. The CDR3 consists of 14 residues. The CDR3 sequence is CASGFDRGNSPLHF. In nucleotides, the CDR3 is TGTGCCAGTGGGTTTGACAGGGGGAATTCACCCCTCCACTTT.